This TCR beta chain was identified in a study of CD8 T cells in Susac syndrome. Reverse transcription used about 0.5 to 1 ug RNA and random hexamers. MiXCR, run by TCRdb on the immunoSEQ multiplex PCR reads, gives a single entry per CDR3 protein. Among roughly 100,000 distinct CDR3 sequences listed, roughly 95% were seen once. J lost 5 bases, V lost 7 bases, and 7 bases had no gene match. Germline CDR1 reads SQVTM; CDR2 reads ANQGSEA. The length of the CDR3 is 12 residues. The chain recombines TRBV29-1 with TRBJ2-5, with 7 bases lining up with TRBD1. The sequenced sample consisted of CD8+ T cells from PBMCs. The receptor comes from a human donor with Susac syndrome. The CDR3 loop is CSGTNRGETQYF. Written as DNA, the CDR3 is TGCAGCGGGACGAACAGGGGTGAGACCCAGTACTTC.